This T cell receptor (beta chain) was retrieved from a study of blood T cells in healthy people across ages. This clonotype showed up many times. The CDR3 is 11 amino acids. The germline V gene has CDR1 SGHTA and CDR2 FQGNSA. V lost 8 bases, J lost 3 bases, and 7 bases lay in between. The second PCR ran roughly 6 to 11 cycles with a sample-barcoded 5' primer and J-beta primers. TCRdb re-analysed the 5' RACE reads in MiXCR, keeping a single row per CDR3 protein. Found here are approximately 900,000 distinct CDR3 sequences, almost 30% of them singletons; the top ten hold roughly a tenth. The same specimen was also included in a second study, on T cells of mothers and their children.

This TCR derives from a middle-aged woman in good health. The sample taken for sequencing was blood. The chain uses TRBV7-2 and TRBJ1-2; D unclear. The chain's CDR3 is CASSEYYGYTF. In nucleotides, the CDR3 is TGTGCCAGCTCTGAGTACTATGGCTACACCTTC.